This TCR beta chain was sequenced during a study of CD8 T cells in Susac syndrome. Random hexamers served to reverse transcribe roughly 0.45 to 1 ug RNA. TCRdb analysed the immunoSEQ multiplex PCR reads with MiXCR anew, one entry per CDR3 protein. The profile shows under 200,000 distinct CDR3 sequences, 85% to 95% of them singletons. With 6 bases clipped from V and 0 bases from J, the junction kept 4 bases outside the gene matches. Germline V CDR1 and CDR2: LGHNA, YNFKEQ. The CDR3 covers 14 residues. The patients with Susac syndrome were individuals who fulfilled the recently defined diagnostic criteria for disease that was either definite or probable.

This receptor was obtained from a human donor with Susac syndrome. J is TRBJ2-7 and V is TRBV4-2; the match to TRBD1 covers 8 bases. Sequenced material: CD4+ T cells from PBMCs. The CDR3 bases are TGTGCCAGCAGTAACGACAGGGGCTCCTACGAGCAGTACTTC. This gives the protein CASSNDRGSYEQYF.